This T cell receptor beta chain originates from a study of blood T cell repertoires in COVID-19 (dated by TCRdb to 2018 to 2020). Broadly, across the study: Samples covering the acute and convalescent phases of COVID-19 were provided by collaborators in the United States, Italy and Spain. The prospective study material was composed of cDNA or gDNA derived from T cells, B-cell-depleted T cells, or PBMCs. Subjects who had been exposed to COVID-19, were actively infected with it, or had recovered from it provided the deeply sampled blood TCRbeta repertoires that made up the dataset. The repertoires were released in a freely available public database intended as a resource for research on the immune response to SARS-CoV-2. Samples were obtained from the ongoing ImmuneRACE study (first 160 participants) and from 1,000 to 1,500 subjects provided by 6 global collaborators. Sample metadata almost always included a de-identified subject ID, COVID-19 status, age in years and sex. Where HLA class I and class II types were available, the types were taken from metadata supplied by the sample provider, not from assay-based typing. Broader findings and caveats from the paper: How much clinical and demographic metadata was included differed by source and by participant, and the metadata was provided uncurated.

For this chain, trimming is 7 bases at the V end and 4 bases at the J end, and the number of junction bases without a gene match is 2. The CDR3 measures 11 amino acids from cysteine to phenylalanine. Only the CDR3 region is kept as DNA, spanning 33 bases read in frame from base 1. CDR1 DFQATT and CDR2 SNEGSKA were looked up in the germline V gene (reference sequence). TCRbeta CDR3 regions were amplified from genomic DNA by means of the immunoSEQ Assay, a bias-controlled multiplex PCR. On the authors' methods: Within the assay, amplification of reference gene primers was used to estimate how many nucleated cells each sample contained. To quantify the absolute abundance of each unique TCRbeta CDR3 rearrangement, sequence reads were collapsed and filtered. For each sample, productive Simpson clonality was calculated by taking the square root of Simpson's diversity index across productive rearrangements. The table comes from immuneACCESS by way of TCRdb, which keeps in-frame sequences with V and J called. Part of the clones is missing from these tables; in studies checked, under half for an unresolved V gene and the rest for unknown reasons. V, J and clone size are taken as reported in that table, and D and trimming were inferred from the DNA itself. In all, the sample holds 410,000 or so clones, and roughly 88% of those were seen once. The ten largest clones represent about 1.5% of the sample.

Each collaborating institution followed its own protocols to collect whole blood in K2EDTA tubes. For TCRbeta analysis, collaborators shipped samples as frozen whole blood, isolated PBMCs, or DNA extracted from either of those sample types. Notes on this clone: This clone's antigen is unknown. No base-level quality is on record; no much larger clone is a single base apart.

Sequenced: peripheral blood. This chain is built from TRBV20-1 and TRBJ2-7, with 9 central nucleotides matching TRBD1. This TCR was sampled from a woman in her thirties with active or convalescent COVID-19. DNA sequence: TGCAGTGGACAGGGGGGATACGAGCAGTACTTC. Its coded protein is CSGQGGYEQYF.